Listed here are 7 T cell receptor beta chains from one sample, sequenced in a study of T cells in Graves' hyperthyroidism and ophthalmopathy. The CDR3 regions of TCR beta were amplified from RNA transcripts. First-round RT-PCR of the TCR CDR3 relied on the HTBI primer set. TCRdb called the multiplex PCR reads again in MiXCR, with one record for every CDR3 protein. The sample has fewer than 600,000 distinct CDR3 sequences, roughly an eighth seen once. Material for sequencing was blood. These receptor sequences come from a woman in her late teens or twenties with Graves' hyperthyroidism.

The V gene is TRBV9, the J gene TRBJ2-1; D is tentatively TRBD1 or TRBD2 (5 bases each). The V end was cut by 4 bases, the J end by 8 bases, with 13 bases between. Germline loops: CDR1 SGDLS, CDR2 YYNGEE. The CDR3 runs to 13 residues. The CDR3 is CASSPGSWDEQFF. Written as DNA, the CDR3 is TGTGCCAGCAGCCCAGGGAGTTGGGATGAGCAGTTCTTC.

This clonotype was found many times. This chain connects TRBV12-3 or TRBV12-4 to TRBJ2-5; 10 nucleotides agree with TRBD1. V shed 3 bases, J shed 5 bases, and the junction held 6 bases outside the gene matches. This CDR3 contains 15 residues. CDR3 in DNA: TGTGCCAGCAGTTTCGGACAGGGGGATATCGAGACCCAGTACTTC. Residues: CASSFGQGDIETQYF.

This clonotype appeared many times. The V and J genes are TRBV3-1 and TRBJ2-2; no reliable D call. The CDR3 runs 13 residues. Per the germline V gene, CDR1 is LGHDT and CDR2 is YNNKEL (reference sequence). V lost 5 bases and J lost 3, with 7 bases in between. The CDR3 is CASSWWDTGELFF. As DNA, the CDR3 is TGTGCCAGCAGCTGGTGGGACACCGGGGAGCTGTTTTTT.

This clonotype has at least ten counts. This chain links TRBV11-2 with TRBJ1-2; unclear D gene. CDR1 is SGHAT and CDR2 is FQNNGV in the germline V gene. V lost 2 bases and J lost 2, with 6 bases in between. The length of the CDR3 is 13 residues. CDR3 nucleotides: TGTGCCAGCAGCTTACAGCCGAACTATGGCTACACCTTC. Translated, it gives CASSLQPNYGYTF.

This clonotype was detected a few times. The J gene is TRBJ2-1, the V gene TRBV24-1; D not resolved. Trimming took 1 base from V and 8 from J, leaving 11 bases between them. CDR1 and CDR2 (germline): KGHDR, SFDVKD. This CDR3 has 14 residues. The CDR3 loop reads CATSDFTGGDEQFF. In DNA form, the CDR3 reads TGTGCCACCAGTGATTTCACGGGTGGCGATGAGCAGTTCTTC.

The genes are TRBV6-1 and TRBJ1-2, with D hard to call. V lost 6 bases, J lost 1 base, and 9 bases lay in between. The CDR3 has 13 amino acids. Germline V gene data show CDR1 as MNHNS and CDR2 as SASEGT. The CDR3 DNA sequence: TGTGCCAGCAGCCCCCAAATTAACTATGGCTACACCTTC. Its translation: CASSPQINYGYTF.

In the case of this clonotype: One end of the junction fails to match germline, which may point to a read error. V gene TRBV28 combines with J gene TRBJ1-6; a possible D gene is TRBD1 (5 bases). The CDR3 loop spans 17 amino acids. CDR1 and CDR2 (germline): MDHEN, SYDVKM. The CDR3 DNA reads TGTGCCAGCAGGGGCCAGGGCTTTTCCTCCTATAATTCACCCCCCCACTTT. Amino acid sequence: CASRGQGFSSYNSPPHF. Full variable domain (outside the CDR3, taken from reference TRBV28 and TRBJ1-6): DVKVTQSSRYLVKRTGEKVFLECVQDMDHENMFWYRQDPGLGLRLIYFSYDVKMKEKGDIPEGYSVSREKKERFSLILESASTNQTSMYLCASRGQGFSSYNSPPHFGNGTRLTVT.